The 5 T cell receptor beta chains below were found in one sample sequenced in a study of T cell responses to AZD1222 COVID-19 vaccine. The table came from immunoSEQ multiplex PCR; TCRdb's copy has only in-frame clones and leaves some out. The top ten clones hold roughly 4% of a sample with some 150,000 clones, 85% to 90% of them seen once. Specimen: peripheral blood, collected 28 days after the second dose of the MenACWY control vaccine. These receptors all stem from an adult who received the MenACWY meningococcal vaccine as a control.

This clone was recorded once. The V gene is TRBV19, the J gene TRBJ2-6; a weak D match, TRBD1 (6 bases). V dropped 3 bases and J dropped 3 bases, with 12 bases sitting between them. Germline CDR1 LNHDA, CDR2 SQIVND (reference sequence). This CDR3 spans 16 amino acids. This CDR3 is CASSMGPGVGANVLTF. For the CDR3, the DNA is TGTGCCAGTAGTATGGGGCCAGGGGTTGGGGCCAACGTCCTGACTTTC.

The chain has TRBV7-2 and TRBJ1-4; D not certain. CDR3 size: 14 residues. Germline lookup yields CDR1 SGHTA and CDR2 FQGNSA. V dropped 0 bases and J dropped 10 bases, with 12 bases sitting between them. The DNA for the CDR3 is TGTGCCAGCAGCTTAGCTCTTGAGGGTGGAAAACTGTTTTTT. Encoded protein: CASSLALEGGKLFF.

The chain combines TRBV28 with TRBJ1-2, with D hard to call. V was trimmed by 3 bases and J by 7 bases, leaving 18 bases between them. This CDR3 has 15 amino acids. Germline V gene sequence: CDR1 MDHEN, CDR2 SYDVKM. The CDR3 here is CASSFVGSLRGGYTF. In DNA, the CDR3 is TGTGCCAGCAGTTTTGTTGGCTCTTTGAGAGGTGGCTACACCTTC.

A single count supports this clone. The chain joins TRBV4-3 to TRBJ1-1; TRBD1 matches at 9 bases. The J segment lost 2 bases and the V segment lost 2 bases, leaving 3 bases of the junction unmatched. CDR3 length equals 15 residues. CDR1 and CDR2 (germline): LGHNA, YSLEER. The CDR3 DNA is TGCGCCAGCAGCCAAAGACAGGGGGGAAACACTGAAGCTTTCTTT. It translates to CASSQRQGGNTEAFF.

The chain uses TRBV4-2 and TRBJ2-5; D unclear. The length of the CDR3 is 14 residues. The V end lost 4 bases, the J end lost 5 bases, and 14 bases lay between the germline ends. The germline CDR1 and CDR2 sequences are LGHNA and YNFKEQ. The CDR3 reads CASSPTLSGETQYF. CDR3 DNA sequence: TGTGCCAGCAGCCCGACCCTATCTGGGGAGACCCAGTACTTC.